This paragraph covers one T cell receptor (beta chain) sequence. Germline loops: CDR1 MDHEN, CDR2 SYDVKM. This CDR3 spans 14 amino acids. The ends were cut back, 8 bases at V and 8 bases at J, with 18 bases in the middle. The data originate from a study of blood T cell repertoires in COVID-19. In the study overall: Sample material is recorded as cDNA or gDNA derived from T cells, B-cell-depleted T cells, or PBMCs.

Original data processing: Amplification with reference gene primers provided the estimates of nucleated cell counts. The repertoire was sequenced with immunoSEQ multiplex PCR; TCRdb's copy has only in-frame clones and lacks some. That table supplies the V and J calls and clone size; D and trimming were determined from the DNA. The profile shows around 250,000 clones, about four fifths of them singletons. The chain couples TRBV28 to TRBJ1-4; perhaps TRBD1 as D (5 bases). The sequencing input was peripheral blood. This TCR was recovered from a woman younger than 35 with acute or convalescent COVID-19. The CDR3 coding sequence is TGTGCCAGCTATAGGGCAGGCGGGGGGGAAAAACTGTTTTTT. This gives the protein CASYRAGGGEKLFF. Looking up the rest from reference TRBV28 and TRBJ1-4 gives the full variable domain: DVKVTQSSRYLVKRTGEKVFLECVQDMDHENMFWYRQDPGLGLRLIYFSYDVKMKEKGDIPEGYSVSREKKERFSLILESASTNQTSMYLCASYRAGGGEKLFFGSGTQLSVL.